This T cell receptor (beta chain) was observed in a study of blood T cell repertoires in COVID-19. The overall study: Sites in the United States, Italy and Spain provided acute and convalescent COVID-19 samples. The analysed material was cDNA or gDNA that came from T cells, B-cell-depleted T cells, or PBMCs.

A Seattle source enrolled patients during active infection and followed them longitudinally. V dropped 0 bases and J dropped 6; count of bases not matched to a gene: 11. Looked up from germline, CDR1 is SGHRS and CDR2 is YFSETQ. The length of the CDR3 is 18 residues. In the study's own analysis: Researchers report that nucleated cell counts were estimated from reference gene primer amplification. The data were produced by immunoSEQ multiplex PCR, yet TCRdb's version contains in-frame clones alone and is incomplete. V and J calls plus clone size are reproduced from that table; the DNA served to infer D and trimming. The table includes 300,000 to 350,000 clones, 75% to 95% detected once.

This chain connects TRBV5-1 to TRBJ1-6; 8 bases map to TRBD1. The origin of this receptor is a woman in her 30s with COVID-19, enrolled during active disease. The material sequenced was peripheral blood. The DNA for the CDR3 is TGCGCCAGCAGCTTGGTAGGACTTGACAGGGGAGCTAATTCACCCCTCCACTTT. It codes for CASSLVGLDRGANSPLHF.